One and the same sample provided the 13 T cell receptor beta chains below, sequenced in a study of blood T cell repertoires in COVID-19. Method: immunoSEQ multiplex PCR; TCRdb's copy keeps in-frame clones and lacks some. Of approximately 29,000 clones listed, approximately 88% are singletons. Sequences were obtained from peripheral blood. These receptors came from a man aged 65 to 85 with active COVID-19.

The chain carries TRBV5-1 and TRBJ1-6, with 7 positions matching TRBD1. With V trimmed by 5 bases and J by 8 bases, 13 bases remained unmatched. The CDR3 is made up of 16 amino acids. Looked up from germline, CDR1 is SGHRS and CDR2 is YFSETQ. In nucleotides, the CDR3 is TGCGCCAGCAGTCTTACCTTGACAGGGTCCCATTCACCCCTCCACTTT. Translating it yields CASSLTLTGSHSPLHF. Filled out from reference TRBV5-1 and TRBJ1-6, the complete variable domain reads KAGVTQTPRYLIKTRGQQVTLSCSPISGHRSVSWYQQTPGQGLQFLFEYFSETQRNKGNFPGRFSGRQFSNSRSEMNVSTLELGDSALYLCASSLTLTGSHSPLHFGNGTRLTVT.

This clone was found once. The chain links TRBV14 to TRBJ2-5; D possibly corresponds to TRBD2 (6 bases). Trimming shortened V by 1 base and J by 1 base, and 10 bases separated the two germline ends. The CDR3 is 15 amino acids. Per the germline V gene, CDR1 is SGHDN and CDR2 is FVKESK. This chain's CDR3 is CASSQGIGGQETQYF. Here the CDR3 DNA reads TGTGCCAGCAGCCAAGGTATCGGGGGCCAAGAGACCCAGTACTTC.

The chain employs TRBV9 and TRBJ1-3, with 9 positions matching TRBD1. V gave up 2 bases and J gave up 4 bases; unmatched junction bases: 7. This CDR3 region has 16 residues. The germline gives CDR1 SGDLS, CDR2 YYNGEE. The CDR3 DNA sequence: TGTGCCAGCAGCGTGGACGGACAGGGGCCCGGAAACACCATATATTTT. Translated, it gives CASSVDGQGPGNTIYF.

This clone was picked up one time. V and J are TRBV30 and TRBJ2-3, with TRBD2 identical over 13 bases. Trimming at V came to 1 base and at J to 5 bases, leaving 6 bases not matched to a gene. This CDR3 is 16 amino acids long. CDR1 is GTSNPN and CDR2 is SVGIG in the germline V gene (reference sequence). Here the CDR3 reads CAWSAGLAGAGDTQYF. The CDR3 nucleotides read TGTGCCTGGAGTGCTGGACTAGCGGGAGCAGGAGATACGCAGTATTTT.

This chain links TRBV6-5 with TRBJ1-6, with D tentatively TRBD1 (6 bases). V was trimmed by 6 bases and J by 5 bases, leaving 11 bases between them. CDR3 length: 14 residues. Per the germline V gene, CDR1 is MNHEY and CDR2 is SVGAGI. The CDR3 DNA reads TGTGCCAGCAGCGCGGACAGCGATAATTCACCCCTCCACTTT. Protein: CASSADSDNSPLHF.

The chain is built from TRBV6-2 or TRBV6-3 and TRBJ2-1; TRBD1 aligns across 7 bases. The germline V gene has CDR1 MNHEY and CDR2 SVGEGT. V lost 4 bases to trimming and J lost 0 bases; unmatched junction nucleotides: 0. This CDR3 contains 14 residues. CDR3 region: CASSWDSSYNEQFF. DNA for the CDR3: TGTGCCAGCAGTTGGGACAGCTCCTACAATGAGCAGTTCTTC.

The CDR3 bases are TGTGCCAGCAGCGCAGCCCCGGGAGCCAACACCGGGGAGCTGTTTTTT. The encoded protein is CASSAAPGANTGELFF. The chain is built from TRBV7-6 and TRBJ2-2, with D possibly being TRBD2 (6 bases). Trimming took 5 bases from V and 2 from J, leaving 15 bases between them. The germline CDR1 and CDR2 sequences are SGHVS and FNYEAQ. CDR3 length: 16 residues. Using reference TRBV7-6 and TRBJ2-2 for the parts outside the CDR3, the full variable domain is GAGVSQSPRYKVTKRGQDVALRCDPISGHVSLYWYRQALGQGPEFLTYFNYEAQQDKSGLPNDRFSAERPEGSISTLTIQRTEQRDSAMYRCASSAAPGANTGELFFGEGSRLTVL.

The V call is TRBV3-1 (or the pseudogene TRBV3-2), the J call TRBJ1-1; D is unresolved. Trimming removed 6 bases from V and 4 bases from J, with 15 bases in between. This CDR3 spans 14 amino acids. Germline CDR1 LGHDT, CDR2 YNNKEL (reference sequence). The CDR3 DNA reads TGTGCCAGCAGTCCATCGGAGGGTACCACTGAAGCTTTCTTT. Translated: CASSPSEGTTEAFF.

This CDR3 is CASSQVQGQGEQYF. In nucleotides, the CDR3 is TGTGCCAGCAGCCAAGTACAGGGCCAAGGGGAGCAGTACTTC. The chain is built from TRBV3-1 (or the pseudogene TRBV3-2) and TRBJ2-7, with a tentative D call TRBD1 (6 bases). This CDR3 contains 14 residues. The germline V gene has CDR1 LGHDT and CDR2 YNNKEL (reference sequence). V was pared by 1 base and J by 7 bases, with 14 bases between.

CDR3 amino acids: CASRGQGVYNQPQHF. The CDR3 DNA reads as TGTGCCAGCAGGGGACAGGGGGTTTACAATCAGCCCCAGCATTTT. The rearrangement joins TRBV28 to TRBJ1-5; 11 bases line up with TRBD1. The J segment lost 3 bases and the V segment lost 6 bases, leaving 4 bases of the junction unmatched. The CDR3 is made up of 15 amino acids. Germline V gene data show CDR1 as MDHEN and CDR2 as SYDVKM.

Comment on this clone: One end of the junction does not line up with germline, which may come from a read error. CDR3 sequence reads: CASSPFWDNEQFF. Written as DNA, the CDR3 is TGTGCCAGCAGCCCCTTTTGGGACAACGAGCAGTTCTTC. This sequence joins TRBV7-9 and TRBJ2-1; tentative D call: TRBD1 (6 bases). The CDR3 covers 13 residues. Germline values: CDR1 SEHNR, CDR2 FQNEAQ (reference sequence). The whole variable domain, filled in from reference TRBV7-9 and TRBJ2-1, reads DTGVSQNPRHKITKRGQNVTFRCDPISEHNRLYWYRQTLGQGPEFLTYFQNEAQLEKSRLLSDRFSAERPKGSFSTLEIQRTEQGDSAMYLCASSPFWDNEQFFGPGTRLTVL.

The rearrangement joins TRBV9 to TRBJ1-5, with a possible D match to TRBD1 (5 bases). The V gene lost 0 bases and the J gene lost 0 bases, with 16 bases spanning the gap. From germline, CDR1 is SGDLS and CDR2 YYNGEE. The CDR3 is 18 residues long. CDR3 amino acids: CASSVEGGTLHSNQPQHF. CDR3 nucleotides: TGTGCCAGCAGCGTAGAAGGAGGGACCCTACATAGCAATCAGCCCCAGCATTTT.

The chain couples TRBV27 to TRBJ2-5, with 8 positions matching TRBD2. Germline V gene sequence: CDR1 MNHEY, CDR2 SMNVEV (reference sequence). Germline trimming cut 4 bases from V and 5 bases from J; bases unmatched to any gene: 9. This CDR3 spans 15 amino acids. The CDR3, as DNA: TGTGCCAGCAGTTCCTCTAGCGGGTTGGCGGAGACCCAGTACTTC. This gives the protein CASSSSSGLAETQYF.